This T cell receptor (beta chain) was recovered during a study of human T cells and chemical hapten exposure (dated by TCRdb to 2020 to 2023). General notes on the study: For sensitization, 2% DPC in acetone was applied to a 2 cm by 2 cm area of upper inner arm skin. In alopecia patients, the study followed how the peripheral blood TCR repertoire changed in vivo over primary and secondary sensitization to diphenylcyclopropenone (DPC), a hapten. Blood samples were taken from patients before sensitization (week 0) and then at 2, 6 and about 24 weeks after DPC sensitization. Throughout the study period of 20 to 30 weeks, patients also received therapeutic DPC doses to the scalp every week. Alopecia areata with under or over 50% scalp involvement, alopecia totalis and alopecia universalis were represented in the patient cohort, which was mostly female. Patch testing was performed on the upper back with Finn chambers containing 0.01% DPC, and the patch tests were scored after 6 days according to International Contact Dermatitis Research Group standards. For TCR sequencing, blood came from twenty-nine alopecia patients at anywhere from one to four time points (pre-sensitization, 2, 6 and 24 weeks). Libraries were pooled for sequencing, and per-sample TCR yields varied mainly because of small differences in library volumes within the pool. Findings and caveats that apply to the study as a whole: Significantly more large CDR3 similarity clusters were formed by expanded TCRs than by pre-sensitization or healthy control sets, consistent with antigen-driven responses. A positive correlation was found between the number of PT1 expanded TCRs and patch test score, with significance reached at thresholds 8, 16 and 32 but not 4. Because all patients had alopecia, a presumed autoimmune disease, the immune response of the patients might differ from that of healthy individuals. After repeated subsampling, the strength of the expansion versus patch-test correlation and the threshold at which it became significant changed. The number of TCRs above 1 in 1000 frequency did not change with DPC sensitization; there was no evidence of global repertoire structure alterations.

This clonotype was seen only a few times. Its antigen is unknown. Base qualities are not at hand, and no much larger clone is one base apart. Reading the label with the study, this specimen's time point is: patch test 2, 6 weeks after DPC sensitization. Explained via the paper, the treatment or condition label denotes: therapeutic diphenylcyclopropenone sensitization with weekly scalp DPC. At each patch-test visit, blood was drawn before the patch test was applied. Patients were considered eligible if aged 18 to 70, diagnosed with alopecia and deemed suitable for DPC therapy, and patients were excluded if pregnant. Unfractionated whole blood was collected in Tempus Blood RNA tubes, and total RNA was extracted from that blood. Deletion took 0 bases off V and 8 bases off J, with a span of 20 bases between the germline ends. From its cysteine to its phenylalanine, the CDR3 spans 17 amino acids. The DNA shown is the 51-base CDR3, in frame from base 1. As encoded in the germline V gene, CDR1 is SGHDN while CDR2 is FVKESK.

The library relied on RACE. Sequencing was performed on a NextSeq 500. Library preparation attached unique molecular identifiers to individual cDNA molecules for quantitative, reproducible TCR counting. Each blood RNA sample was used to sequence both TCR alpha and TCR beta chains. The authors' pipeline ran thus. Samples had a median of approximately 93,000 TCRs, with a range from about 20,000 to 690,600. V, J and CDR3 annotation of the TCR reads was performed with the Decombinator software suite. Every sample was subsampled to the same number of TCRs (28,000) for the PS versus PT1 abundance plots. TCRs were defined as expanded if absent before sensitization and observed at least eight times at the 2-week time point. The public reads were quality trimmed at Q25 with fastp and then assembled into clones with MiXCR by TCRdb, keeping productive beta chains. Merged by CDR3 protein, the rows form single entries marked with the most common genes and DNA. TCRdb assigned the V and J calls; the authors' analysis was not used. Present in this sample are 140,000 or so distinct CDR3 sequences, approximately 12% of which were seen just once. The ten largest clones represent 1.4% of the sample.

Sample: whole blood, taken in connection with sensitization to the hapten diphenylcyclopropenone (DPC). The sequence came from a woman between 45 and 60 years old with alopecia areata. Some clones in this sample may be carry-over from other donors' samples. The chain uses TRBV14 and TRBJ2-1, with TRBD2 perhaps the D gene, on 6 matching bases. The nucleotide sequence reads TGTGCCAGCAGCCAAGATATAGTAGGAGGGCCATGGGATGAGCAGTTCTTC. The encoded protein is CASSQDIVGGPWDEQFF.